Sequencing of this T cell receptor (beta chain) was carried out in a study of blood T cell repertoires in COVID-19. The CDR3 totals 13 residues. Per the germline V gene, CDR1 is SEHNR and CDR2 is FQNEAQ (reference sequence). Between the trimmed V and J ends, which lost 2 bases and 2 bases, there was a span of 6 bases. Produced via immunoSEQ multiplex PCR; TCRdb's table is partial and in-frame only. The sample records about 59,000 clones, approximately 85% being singletons. The sequenced material came from peripheral blood. This sequence joins TRBV7-9 and TRBJ2-5; TRBD2 might be the D (5 bases). The clonotype was recovered from a human donor in a cohort sampled during active COVID-19. The CDR3 region has the DNA TGTGCCAGCAGCTTAAGAGGGCAAGAGACCCAGTACTTC. Protein sequence: CASSLRGQETQYF.